This T cell receptor beta chain appears in the sequencing data of a study of blood T cells in healthy people across ages. Across the whole study: There was about one barcoded beta molecule captured by template switching per two T cells.

V lost 2 bases, J lost 0 bases, and 3 bases stayed unmatched. The CDR3 is made up of 16 amino acids. Germline CDR1 is MRHNA and CDR2 is SNTAGT. Per sample, no less than 6 micrograms of total RNA were extracted. Sample-barcoded 5' priming and a J-beta primer mix drove a second PCR of about 6 to 11 cycles. Via MiXCR, TCRdb re-called the 5' RACE reads, giving one row per CDR3 protein. The sample comprises hundreds of thousands of distinct CDR3 sequences, around 48% of which are singletons, and under 35% rests with the top ten. This sequence joins TRBV6-4 and TRBJ2-3, with 9 bases matching TRBD2. The TCR sequence derives from a woman aged 60 to 75 in good health. Sequences were obtained from blood. The DNA of the CDR3 is TGTGCCAGCAGTGACGGGGCGGGAGGGAGCACAGATACGCAGTATTTT. Encoded protein: CASSDGAGGSTDTQYF.